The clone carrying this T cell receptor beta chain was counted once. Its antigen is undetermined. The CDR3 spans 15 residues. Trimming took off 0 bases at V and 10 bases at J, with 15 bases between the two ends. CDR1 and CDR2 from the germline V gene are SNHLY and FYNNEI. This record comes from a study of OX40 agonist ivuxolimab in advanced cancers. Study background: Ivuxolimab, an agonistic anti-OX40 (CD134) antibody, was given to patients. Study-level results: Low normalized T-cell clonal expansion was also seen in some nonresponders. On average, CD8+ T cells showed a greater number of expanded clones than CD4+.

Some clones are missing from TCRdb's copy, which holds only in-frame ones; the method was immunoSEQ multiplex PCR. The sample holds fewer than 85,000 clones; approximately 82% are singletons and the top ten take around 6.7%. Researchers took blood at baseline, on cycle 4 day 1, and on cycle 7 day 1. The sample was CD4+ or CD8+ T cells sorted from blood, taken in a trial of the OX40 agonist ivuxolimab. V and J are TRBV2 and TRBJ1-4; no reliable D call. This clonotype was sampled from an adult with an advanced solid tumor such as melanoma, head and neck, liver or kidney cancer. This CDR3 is CASSEAPKRYGKLFF. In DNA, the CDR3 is TGTGCCAGCAGTGAAGCACCCAAACGATACGGAAAACTGTTTTTT.